This TCR beta chain is from a study of T cells in Graves' hyperthyroidism and ophthalmopathy. Findings and limits, study-wide: Most thyroid clonotypes with frequency above 0.001 were detected in blood.

RNA transcripts were the template for amplifying TCR beta CDR3 regions. With the HTBI primer set, the TCR CDR3 went through a first round of RT-PCR. TCRdb re-called the multiplex PCR reads through MiXCR, storing one row per CDR3 protein. The data contain some 140,000 distinct CDR3 sequences, around 20% of them seen just once; the ten biggest clones take up about 70%. Those patients with uncontrolled infection, other autoimmune disease, pregnancy or lactation were excluded. The sample, blood from the first hyperthyroidism diagnosis, precedes any ophthalmopathy symptoms. This clonotype has at least ten counts. The antigen is not known. Trimming stripped 6 bases from V and 6 bases from J, with 15 bases between. Germline values: CDR1 DFQATT, CDR2 SNEGSKA (reference sequence). The CDR3 length is 13 residues.

The material sequenced was blood. The rearrangement links TRBV20-1 to TRBJ1-5; a weak D match, TRBD1 (5 bases). The sequence was collected from a woman between 50 and 59 years old with Graves' hyperthyroidism that later progressed to Graves' ophthalmopathy. For the CDR3, the DNA is TGCAGTGCCAGGAGGGGAGGCGGTCAGCCCCAGCATTTT. This codes for CSARRGGGQPQHF.